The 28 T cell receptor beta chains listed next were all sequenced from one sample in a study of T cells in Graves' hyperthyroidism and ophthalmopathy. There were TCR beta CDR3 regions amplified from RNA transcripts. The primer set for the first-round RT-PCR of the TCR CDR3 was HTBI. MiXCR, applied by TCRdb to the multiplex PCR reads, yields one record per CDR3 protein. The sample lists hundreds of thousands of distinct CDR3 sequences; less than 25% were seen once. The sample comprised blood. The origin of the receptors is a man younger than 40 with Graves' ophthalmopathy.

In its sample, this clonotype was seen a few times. DNA of the CDR3: TGCAGCGTTACGAGGGCAGCTTTGAACACTGAAGCTTTCTTT. Its protein is CSVTRAALNTEAFF. The gene calls are TRBV29-1 and TRBJ1-1, with D unresolved. Germline CDR1 is SQVTM and CDR2 is ANQGSEA. The CDR3 contains 14 residues. The ends were cut back, 5 bases at V and 0 bases at J, with 13 bases in the middle.

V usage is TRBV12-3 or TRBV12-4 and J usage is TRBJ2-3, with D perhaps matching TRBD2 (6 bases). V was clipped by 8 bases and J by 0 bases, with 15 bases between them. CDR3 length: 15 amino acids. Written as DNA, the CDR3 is TGTGCCAGCCCCCCGGTGGACTACAGCACAGATACGCAGTATTTT. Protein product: CASPPVDYSTDTQYF.

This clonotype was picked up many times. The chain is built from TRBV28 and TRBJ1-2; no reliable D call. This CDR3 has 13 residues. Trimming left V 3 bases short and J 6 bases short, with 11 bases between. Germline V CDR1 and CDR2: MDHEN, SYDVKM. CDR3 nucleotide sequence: TGTGCCAGCAGTTTCTCGGGCGTTGATGGCTACACCTTC. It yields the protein CASSFSGVDGYTF.

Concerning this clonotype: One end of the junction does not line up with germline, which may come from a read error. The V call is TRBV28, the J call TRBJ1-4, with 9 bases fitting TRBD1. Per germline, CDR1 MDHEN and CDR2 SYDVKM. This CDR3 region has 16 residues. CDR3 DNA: TGTACCAGCAGTTTACCCCAGGGACAGGGTAATGAAAAAATGTTTTTT. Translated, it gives CTSSLPQGQGNEKMFF. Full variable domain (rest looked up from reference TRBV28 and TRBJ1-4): DVKVTQSSRYLVKRTGEKVFLECVQDMDHENMFWYRQDPGLGLRLIYFSYDVKMKEKGDIPEGYSVSREKKERFSLILESASTNQTSMYLCTSSLPQGQGNEKMFFGSGTQLSVL.

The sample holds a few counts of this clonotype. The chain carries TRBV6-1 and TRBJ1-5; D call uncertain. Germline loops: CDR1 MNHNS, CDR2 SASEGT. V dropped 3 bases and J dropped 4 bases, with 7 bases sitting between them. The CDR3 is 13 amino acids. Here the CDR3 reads CASSEAENQPQHF. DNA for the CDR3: TGTGCCAGCAGTGAGGCAGAGAATCAGCCCCAGCATTTT.

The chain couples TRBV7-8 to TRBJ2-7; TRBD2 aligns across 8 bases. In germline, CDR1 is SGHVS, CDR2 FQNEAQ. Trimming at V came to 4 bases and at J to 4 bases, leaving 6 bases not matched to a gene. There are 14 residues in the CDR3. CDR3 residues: CASSSTSANYEQYF. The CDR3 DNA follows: TGTGCCAGCAGCTCGACTAGCGCTAATTACGAGCAGTACTTC.

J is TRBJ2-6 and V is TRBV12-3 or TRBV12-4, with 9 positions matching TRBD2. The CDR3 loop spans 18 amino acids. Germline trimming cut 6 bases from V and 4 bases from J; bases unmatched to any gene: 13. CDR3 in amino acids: CASSPPGTSLTGANVLTF. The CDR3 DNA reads TGTGCCAGCAGCCCCCCCGGGACTAGCTTGACGGGGGCCAACGTCCTGACTTTC.

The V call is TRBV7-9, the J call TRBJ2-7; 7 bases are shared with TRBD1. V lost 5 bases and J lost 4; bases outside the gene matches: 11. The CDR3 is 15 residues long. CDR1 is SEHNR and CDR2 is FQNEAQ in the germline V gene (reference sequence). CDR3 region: CASSRARGQAYEQYF. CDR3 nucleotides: TGTGCCAGCAGCCGTGCAAGGGGGCAGGCGTACGAGCAGTACTTC.

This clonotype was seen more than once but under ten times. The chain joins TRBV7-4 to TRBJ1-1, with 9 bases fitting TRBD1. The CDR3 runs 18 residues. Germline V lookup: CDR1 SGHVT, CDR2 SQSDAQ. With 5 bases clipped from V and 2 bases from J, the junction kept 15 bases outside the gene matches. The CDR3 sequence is CASSDQDRGGRENTEAFF. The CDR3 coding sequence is TGTGCCAGCAGCGACCAAGACAGGGGGGGGAGAGAAAACACTGAAGCTTTCTTT.

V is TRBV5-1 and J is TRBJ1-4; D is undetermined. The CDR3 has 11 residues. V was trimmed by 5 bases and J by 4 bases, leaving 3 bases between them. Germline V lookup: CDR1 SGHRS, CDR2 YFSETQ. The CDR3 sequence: CASRGNEKLFF. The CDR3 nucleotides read TGCGCCAGCAGGGGTAATGAAAAACTGTTTTTT.

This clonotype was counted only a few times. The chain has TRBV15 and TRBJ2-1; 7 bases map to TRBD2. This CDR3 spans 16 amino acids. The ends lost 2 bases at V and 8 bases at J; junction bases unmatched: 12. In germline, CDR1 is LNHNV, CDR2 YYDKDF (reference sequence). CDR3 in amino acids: CATSRIDGSGGDEQFF. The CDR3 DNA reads TGTGCCACCAGCAGAATCGACGGGAGTGGGGGGGATGAGCAGTTCTTC.

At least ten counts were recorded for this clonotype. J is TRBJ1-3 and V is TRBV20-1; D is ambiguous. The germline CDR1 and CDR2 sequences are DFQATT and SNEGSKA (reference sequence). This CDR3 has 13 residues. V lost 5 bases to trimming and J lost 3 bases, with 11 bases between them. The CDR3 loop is CSAQASGGNTIYF. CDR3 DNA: TGCAGTGCTCAGGCCTCCGGTGGAAACACCATATATTTT.

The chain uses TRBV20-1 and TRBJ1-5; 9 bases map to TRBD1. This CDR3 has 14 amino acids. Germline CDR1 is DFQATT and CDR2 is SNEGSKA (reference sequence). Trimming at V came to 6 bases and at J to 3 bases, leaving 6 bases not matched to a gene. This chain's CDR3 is CSARTGEFNQPQHF. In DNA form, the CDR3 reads TGCAGTGCCAGGACAGGGGAGTTCAATCAGCCCCAGCATTTT.

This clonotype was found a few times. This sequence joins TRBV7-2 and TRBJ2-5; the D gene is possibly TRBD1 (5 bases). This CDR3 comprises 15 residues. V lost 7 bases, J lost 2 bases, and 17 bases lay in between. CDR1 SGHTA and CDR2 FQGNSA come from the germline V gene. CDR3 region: CASISSIWTQETQYF. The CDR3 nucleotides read TGTGCCAGCATCTCAAGCATCTGGACACAAGAGACCCAGTACTTC.

The CDR3 sequence: CASSGDSLSPYEQYF. For the CDR3, the DNA is TGTGCCAGCAGCGGCGACAGCCTTAGCCCCTACGAGCAGTACTTC. The V gene is TRBV9, the J gene TRBJ2-7, with D perhaps matching TRBD1 (5 bases). This CDR3 has 15 amino acids. Trimming left V 3 bases short and J 2 bases short, with 15 bases between. From germline, CDR1 is SGDLS and CDR2 YYNGEE.

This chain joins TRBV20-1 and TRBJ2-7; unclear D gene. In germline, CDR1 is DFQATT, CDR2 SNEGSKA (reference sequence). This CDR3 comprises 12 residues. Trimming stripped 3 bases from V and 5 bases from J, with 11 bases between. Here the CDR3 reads CSASLRSNEQYF. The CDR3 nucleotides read TGCAGTGCTAGTCTTAGATCCAACGAGCAGTACTTC.

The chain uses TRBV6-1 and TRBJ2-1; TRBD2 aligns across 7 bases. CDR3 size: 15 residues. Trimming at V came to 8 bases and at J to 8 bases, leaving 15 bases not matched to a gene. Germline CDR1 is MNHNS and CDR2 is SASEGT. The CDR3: CASGGGYDFSHEQFF. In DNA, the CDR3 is TGTGCCAGCGGCGGGGGATACGATTTTAGCCATGAGCAGTTCTTC.

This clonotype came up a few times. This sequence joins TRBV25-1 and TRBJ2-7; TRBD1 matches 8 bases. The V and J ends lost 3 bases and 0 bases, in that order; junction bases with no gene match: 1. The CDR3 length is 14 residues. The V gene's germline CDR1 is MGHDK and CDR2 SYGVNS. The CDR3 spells CASSDRGPSYEQYF. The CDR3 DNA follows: TGTGCCAGCAGTGACAGGGGGCCCTCCTACGAGCAGTACTTC.

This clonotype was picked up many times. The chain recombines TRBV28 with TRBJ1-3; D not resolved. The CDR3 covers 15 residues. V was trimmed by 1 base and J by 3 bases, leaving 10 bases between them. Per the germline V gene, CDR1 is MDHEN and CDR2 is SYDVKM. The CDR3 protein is CASSLFGKFGNTIYF. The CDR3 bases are TGTGCCAGCAGTTTATTTGGCAAATTTGGAAACACCATATATTTT.

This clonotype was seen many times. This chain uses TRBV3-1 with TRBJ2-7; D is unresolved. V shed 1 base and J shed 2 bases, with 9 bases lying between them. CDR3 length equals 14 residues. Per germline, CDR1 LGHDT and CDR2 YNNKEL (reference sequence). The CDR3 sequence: CASSQGLVTYEQYF. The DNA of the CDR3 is TGTGCCAGCAGCCAAGGTCTAGTAACCTACGAGCAGTACTTC.

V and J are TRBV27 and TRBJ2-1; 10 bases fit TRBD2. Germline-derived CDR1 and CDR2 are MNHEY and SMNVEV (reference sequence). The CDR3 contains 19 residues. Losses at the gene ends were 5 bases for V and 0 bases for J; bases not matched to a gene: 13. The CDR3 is CASSPDRPSSGSSYNEQFF. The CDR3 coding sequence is TGTGCCAGCAGTCCGGACAGGCCTTCTAGCGGGAGCTCCTACAATGAGCAGTTCTTC.

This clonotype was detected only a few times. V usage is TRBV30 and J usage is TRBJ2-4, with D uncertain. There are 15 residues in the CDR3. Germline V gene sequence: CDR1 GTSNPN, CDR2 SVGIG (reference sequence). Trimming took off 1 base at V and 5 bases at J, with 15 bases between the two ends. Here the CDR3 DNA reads TGTGCCTGGAGTGGCCACCCCCCCAAGGAAAACATTCAGTACTTC. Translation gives CAWSGHPPKENIQYF.

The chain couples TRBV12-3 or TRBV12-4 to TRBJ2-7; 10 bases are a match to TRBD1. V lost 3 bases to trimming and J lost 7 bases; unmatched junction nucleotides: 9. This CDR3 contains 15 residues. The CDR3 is CASSLGTGAVWEQYF. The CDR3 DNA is TGTGCCAGCAGTTTGGGGACAGGGGCCGTGTGGGAGCAGTACTTC.

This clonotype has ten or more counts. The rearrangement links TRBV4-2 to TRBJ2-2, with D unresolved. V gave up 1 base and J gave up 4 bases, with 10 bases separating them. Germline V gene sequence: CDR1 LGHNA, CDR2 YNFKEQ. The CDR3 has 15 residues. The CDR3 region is CASSQGSGGTGELFF. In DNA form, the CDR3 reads TGTGCCAGCAGCCAAGGTTCGGGCGGCACCGGGGAGCTGTTTTTT.

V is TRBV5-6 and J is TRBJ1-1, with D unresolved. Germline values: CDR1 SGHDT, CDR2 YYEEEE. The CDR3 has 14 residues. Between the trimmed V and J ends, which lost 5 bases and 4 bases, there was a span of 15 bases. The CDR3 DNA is TGTGCCAGCAGTTCACAAAGCGGGGTCACTGAAGCTTTCTTT. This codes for CASSSQSGVTEAFF.

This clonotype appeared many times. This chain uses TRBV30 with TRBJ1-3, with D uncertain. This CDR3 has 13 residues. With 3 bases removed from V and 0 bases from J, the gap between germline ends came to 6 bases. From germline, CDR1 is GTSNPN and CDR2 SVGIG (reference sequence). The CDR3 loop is CAWSAYSGNTIYF. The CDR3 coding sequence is TGTGCCTGGAGCGCCTACTCTGGAAACACCATATATTTT.

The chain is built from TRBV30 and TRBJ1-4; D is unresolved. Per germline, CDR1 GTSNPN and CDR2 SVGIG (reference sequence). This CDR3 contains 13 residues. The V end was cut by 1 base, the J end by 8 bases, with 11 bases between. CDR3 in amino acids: CAWSEGSGEKLFF. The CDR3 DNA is TGTGCCTGGAGTGAGGGCTCGGGGGAAAAACTGTTTTTT.

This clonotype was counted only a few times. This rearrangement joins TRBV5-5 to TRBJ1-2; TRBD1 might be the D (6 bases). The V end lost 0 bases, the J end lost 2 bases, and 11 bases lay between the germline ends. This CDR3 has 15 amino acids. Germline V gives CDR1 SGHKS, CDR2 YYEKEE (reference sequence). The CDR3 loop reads CASSLEGQSNYGYTF. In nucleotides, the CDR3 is TGTGCCAGCAGCTTGGAAGGACAGTCAAACTATGGCTACACCTTC.